Below are 19 T cell receptor beta chains sequenced from a single sample in a study of blood T cell repertoires in COVID-19. Data came from immunoSEQ multiplex PCR; TCRdb stores just in-frame clones and leaves some out. This table has roughly 160,000 clones, 70% to 85% appearing once. The sample consisted of PBMCs or T cells enriched from blood (not recorded which). These receptors came from a man in his fifties who had recovered from COVID-19.

The V call is TRBV4-1, the J call TRBJ1-4; D may be TRBD1 (5 bases). CDR1 is MGHRA and CDR2 is YSYEKL in the germline V gene. CDR3 length: 17 amino acids. Trimming stripped 4 bases from V and 5 bases from J, with 20 bases between. CDR3 nucleotide sequence: TGCGCCAGCAGCCTGAGGGCGGGCGGCGGGGGAAATGAAAAACTGTTTTTT. Its translation: CASSLRAGGGGNEKLFF.

A single count supports this clone. J is TRBJ1-6 and V is TRBV7-9; TRBD1 matches 7 bases. This CDR3 has 14 amino acids. CDR1 is SEHNR and CDR2 is FQNEAQ in the germline V gene (reference sequence). V shed 1 base, J shed 7 bases, and the junction held 1 base outside the gene matches. The CDR3 sequence: CASSLGTGNSPLHF. The CDR3 DNA is TGTGCCAGCAGCTTAGGGACAGGCAATTCACCCCTCCACTTT. The variable domain in full, completed from reference TRBV7-9 and TRBJ1-6, reads DTGVSQNPRHKITKRGQNVTFRCDPISEHNRLYWYRQTLGQGPEFLTYFQNEAQLEKSRLLSDRFSAERPKGSFSTLEIQRTEQGDSAMYLCASSLGTGNSPLHFGNGTRLTVT.

The rearrangement uses TRBV7-9 and TRBJ2-7; 7 bases match TRBD2. CDR3 length: 11 amino acids. Germline CDR1 reads SEHNR; CDR2 reads FQNEAQ (reference sequence). The V and J ends lost 8 bases and 2 bases, in that order; junction bases with no gene match: 0. The CDR3 loop is CASGGAYEQYF. The CDR3 DNA follows: TGTGCCAGCGGGGGGGCCTACGAGCAGTACTTC. The complete variable domain, with remaining parts taken from reference TRBV7-9 and TRBJ2-7, reads DTGVSQNPRHKITKRGQNVTFRCDPISEHNRLYWYRQTLGQGPEFLTYFQNEAQLEKSRLLSDRFSAERPKGSFSTLEIQRTEQGDSAMYLCASGGAYEQYFGPGTRLTVT.

This chain uses TRBV6-7 with TRBJ2-1; TRBD2 might be the D (5 bases). TRBV6-7 has ORF status, its function being uncertain. Between the trimmed V and J ends, which lost 7 bases and 4 bases, there was a span of 11 bases. The CDR3 contains 13 residues. The CDR3 sequence is CASKQEGYNEQFF. The CDR3 region has the DNA TGTGCCAGCAAACAAGAGGGTTACAATGAGCAGTTCTTC.

The CDR3: CASSIRDRGFNQPQHF. CDR3 nucleotides: TGTGCCAGTAGTATCCGGGACAGGGGTTTCAATCAGCCCCAGCATTTT. This sequence joins TRBV19 and TRBJ1-5; 10 nucleotides line up with TRBD1. There are 16 residues in the CDR3. CDR1 is LNHDA, CDR2 SQIVND, per germline (reference sequence). V lost 3 bases to trimming and J lost 3 bases; unmatched junction nucleotides: 5.

The rearrangement joins TRBV18 to TRBJ2-5; a possible D gene is TRBD2 (5 bases). CDR3 length: 13 residues. The V gene's germline CDR1 is KGHSH and CDR2 LQKENI. Trimming removed 6 bases at V and 2 bases at J, with 10 bases between. The CDR3 region is CASSPRGQETQYF. The CDR3 coding sequence is TGTGCCAGCTCCCCCCGGGGTCAAGAGACCCAGTACTTC. The full variable domain, its missing parts supplied by reference TRBV18 and TRBJ2-5, is NAGVMQNPRHLVRRRGQEARLRCSPMKGHSHVYWYRQLPEEGLKFMVYLQKENIIDESGMPKERFSAEFPKEGPSILRIQQVVRGDSAAYFCASSPRGQETQYFGPGTRLLVL.

The chain employs TRBV9 and TRBJ2-3, with unresolved D. Germline V lookup: CDR1 SGDLS, CDR2 YYNGEE. The CDR3 runs to 13 residues. The V gene lost 0 bases and the J gene lost 6 bases, with 8 bases spanning the gap. Written as DNA, the CDR3 is TGTGCCAGCAGCGTAGCCTTTCGGGATACGCAGTATTTT. Its protein is CASSVAFRDTQYF.

The chain is built from TRBV9 and TRBJ2-5; 10 bases fit TRBD1. V trimming: 3 bases; J trimming: 5 bases; junction bases outside the gene matches: 13. The germline V gene encodes CDR1 SGDLS and CDR2 YYNGEE. CDR3 length: 17 residues. The CDR3 DNA reads as TGTGCCAGCAGCGCCCTCGTAGACAGGGGGCGTCCGGAGACCCAGTACTTC. This codes for CASSALVDRGRPETQYF.

The chain recombines TRBV3-1 (or the pseudogene TRBV3-2) with TRBJ2-1; 9 nucleotides line up with TRBD1. The CDR3 spans 14 residues. V lost 2 bases and J lost 8; bases outside the gene matches: 4. Germline CDR1 is LGHDT and CDR2 is YNNKEL (reference sequence). The CDR3 DNA reads as TGTGCCAGCAGCCAACCGGGACAGGGCTATGAGCAGTTCTTC. It codes for CASSQPGQGYEQFF.

With respect to this clone: The sample carries other DNA sequences with the same CDR3. J is TRBJ1-2 and V is TRBV6-2 or TRBV6-3, with 9 bases matching TRBD1. Germline CDR1 reads MNHEY; CDR2 reads SVGEGT. V lost 6 bases to trimming and J lost 6 bases; unmatched junction nucleotides: 2. The CDR3 loop spans 12 amino acids. CDR3 protein: CASSWDRDGYTF. DNA of the CDR3: TGTGCCAGCAGCTGGGACAGGGATGGCTACACCTTC.

The chain employs TRBV19 and TRBJ1-3, with D unresolved. The CDR3 is made up of 14 amino acids. V dropped 7 bases and J dropped 4 bases, with 14 bases sitting between them. Germline CDR1 reads LNHDA; CDR2 reads SQIVND (reference sequence). CDR3 DNA sequence: TGTGCCAGTATCCCCACGGGAAGGGGAAACACCATATATTTT. It yields the protein CASIPTGRGNTIYF.

V is TRBV10-3 and J is TRBJ2-2, with 8 bases lining up with TRBD2. V shed 3 bases and J 5 bases; nucleotides not matched to a gene: 5. The germline gives CDR1 ENHRY, CDR2 SYGVKD. The CDR3 extends over 15 amino acids. CDR3 region: CAISEGTSRTGELFF. DNA of the CDR3: TGTGCCATCAGTGAAGGGACTAGTCGTACCGGGGAGCTGTTTTTT.

This chain uses TRBV18 with TRBJ1-5, with a possible D match to TRBD1 (5 bases). The germline gives CDR1 KGHSH, CDR2 LQKENI. The CDR3 has 15 residues. V gave up 4 bases and J gave up 0 bases, with 10 bases separating them. The CDR3 nucleotides read TGTGCCAGCTCACTCCAGGGTAATAGCAATCAGCCCCAGCATTTT. Translated: CASSLQGNSNQPQHF.

The chain combines TRBV5-1 with TRBJ1-3; 7 nucleotides align to TRBD1. The CDR3 is 16 amino acids. The germline CDR1 and CDR2 sequences are SGHRS and YFSETQ. The V gene end was trimmed by 4 bases and the J gene end by 0 bases; junction bases not matched to a gene: 7. CDR3 coding DNA: TGCGCCAGCAGCCCAGGACAGGTGATCTCTGGAAACACCATATATTTT. This gives the protein CASSPGQVISGNTIYF.

This clone was found many times. The rearrangement joins TRBV7-2 to TRBJ2-5; perhaps TRBD2 as D (7 bases). Germline CDR1 is SGHTA and CDR2 is FQGNSA. Deletions cut 8 bases from V and 5 bases from J, with 18 bases between. The CDR3 loop spans 14 amino acids. CDR3 bases: TGTGCCAGCGGAAGGGGGGGCTCGAGGGAGACCCAGTACTTC. Its translation: CASGRGGSRETQYF.

The chain joins TRBV18 to TRBJ1-1; D remains ambiguous. CDR1 KGHSH and CDR2 LQKENI come from the germline V gene. V was clipped by 3 bases and J by 1 base, with 6 bases between them. This CDR3 comprises 13 residues. DNA of the CDR3: TGTGCCAGCTCACCGGCCACGAACACTGAAGCTTTCTTT. It specifies CASSPATNTEAFF.

The rearrangement uses TRBV18 and TRBJ1-1; 9 bases are a match to TRBD1. V lost 0 bases and J lost 4; bases outside the gene matches: 6. CDR1 is KGHSH, CDR2 LQKENI, per germline. CDR3 length equals 16 residues. The CDR3 bases are TGTGCCAGCTCACCACCTGTGACAGGGGGTAGCACTGAAGCTTTCTTT. Amino acids: CASSPPVTGGSTEAFF.

This chain connects TRBV3-1 (or the pseudogene TRBV3-2) to TRBJ2-5; 10 positions agree with TRBD2. Germline V gene sequence: CDR1 LGHDT, CDR2 YNNKEL (reference sequence). The CDR3 is made up of 17 amino acids. J gave up 5 bases and V 7 bases, and 16 bases lay outside the gene matches. The CDR3 nucleotides are TGTGCCAGCATTTCCGGTGCTAGCGGGGGCCCGGCGGAGACCCAGTACTTC. Translating gives CASISGASGGPAETQYF.

The table lists this clone with a count of one. The chain uses TRBV28 and TRBJ2-5, with 10 bases fitting TRBD1. V lost 5 bases, J lost 4 bases, and 4 bases stayed unmatched. This CDR3 has 14 amino acids. CDR1 and CDR2 from the germline V gene are MDHEN and SYDVKM. The CDR3 sequence is CASSDRGRVETQYF. The CDR3 DNA follows: TGTGCCAGCAGTGACAGGGGGCGCGTAGAGACCCAGTACTTC.